This note documents a single TCR beta chain sequence. Sequencing was performed with immunoSEQ multiplex PCR; in TCRdb, only in-frame clones are kept and a portion is missing. The repertoire has some 43,000 clones, 87% of them found once; the top ten carry approximately 15%. These data belong to a study of blood T cell repertoires in COVID-19. The CDR3 loop spans 12 amino acids. Trimming removed 7 bases from V and 8 bases from J; junction bases left unmatched: 7. CDR1 MDHEN and CDR2 SYDVKM come from the germline V gene. The chain uses TRBV28 and TRBJ1-1; TRBD1 matches at 7 bases. This clonotype was obtained from a man between 60 and 75 years old with active COVID-19. The sequenced sample consisted of peripheral blood. This CDR3 reads CASNYRGVEAFF. The DNA of the CDR3 is TGTGCCAGCAACTACAGGGGAGTGGAAGCTTTCTTT.